The 5 T cell receptor beta chains listed next were all sequenced from one sample in a study of blood T cell repertoires in COVID-19. The table came from immunoSEQ multiplex PCR; TCRdb's copy has only in-frame clones and leaves some out. The data show about 120,000 clones, about nine tenths seen once. The sample consisted of peripheral blood. The receptors here all came from a human donor with active COVID-19. The donor label of this sample is uncertain.

This sequence joins TRBV29-1 and TRBJ1-1; TRBD1 is a possible D gene (6 bases). The V end lost 7 bases, the J end lost 5 bases, and 20 bases lay between the germline ends. The CDR3 is made up of 14 amino acids. Germline CDR1 reads SQVTM; CDR2 reads ANQGSEA. In DNA, the CDR3 is TGCAGCGCCACGTACGGGGACATAGGAACTGAAGCTTTCTTT. This codes for CSATYGDIGTEAFF. Using reference TRBV29-1 and TRBJ1-1 for the parts outside the CDR3, the full variable domain is SAVISQKPSRDICQRGTSLTIQCQVDSQVTMMFWYRQQPGQSLTLIATANQGSEATYESGFVIDKFPISRPNLTFSTLTVSNMSPEDSSIYLCSATYGDIGTEAFFGQGTRLTVV.

This rearrangement joins TRBV18 to TRBJ2-7, with D hard to call. The CDR3 spans 12 residues. Germline CDR1 is KGHSH and CDR2 is LQKENI. With 2 bases removed from V and 5 bases from J, the gap between germline ends came to 7 bases. CDR3 sequence (DNA): TGTGCCAGCTCACCAGCTATGGACGAGCAGTACTTC. Protein product: CASSPAMDEQYF.

The rearrangement links TRBV7-8 to TRBJ2-3; 9 bases agree with TRBD2. The V segment lost 5 bases and the J segment 4 bases; nucleotides outside the gene matches: 7. CDR1 is SGHVS and CDR2 is FQNEAQ in the germline V gene. The CDR3 extends over 15 amino acids. Written as DNA, the CDR3 is TGTGCCAGCAGCCCCAGCGGGGGGTTGTCAGATACGCAGTATTTT. Translating it yields CASSPSGGLSDTQYF.

The chain uses TRBV11-2 and TRBJ1-4; 7 bases line up with TRBD1. Germline CDR1 is SGHAT and CDR2 is FQNNGV. The CDR3 has 16 residues. V trimming: 1 base; J trimming: 4 bases; junction bases outside the gene matches: 6. The CDR3 region is CASSLVAGGYNEKLFF. The CDR3 DNA is TGTGCCAGCAGCTTAGTGGCAGGGGGTTATAATGAAAAACTGTTTTTT.

V is TRBV7-6 and J is TRBJ1-4, with unresolved D. V was cut by 5 bases and J by 8 bases, with 9 bases left in between. Germline assignment: CDR1 SGHVS and CDR2 FNYEAQ. The length of the CDR3 is 12 residues. The CDR3 here is CASSLGREKLFF. In DNA form, the CDR3 reads TGTGCCAGCAGCCTAGGGAGGGAAAAACTGTTTTTT. The entire variable domain, with the rest obtained from reference TRBV7-6 and TRBJ1-4, is as follows: GAGVSQSPRYKVTKRGQDVALRCDPISGHVSLYWYRQALGQGPEFLTYFNYEAQQDKSGLPNDRFSAERPEGSISTLTIQRTEQRDSAMYRCASSLGREKLFFGSGTQLSVL.